These 18 T cell receptor beta chains were all obtained from the same sample, sequenced in a study of cytomegalovirus exposure and HLA in healthy donors. Primers: 60 Vbeta forward and 13 Jbeta reverse. The assay was immunoSEQ multiplex PCR, and TCRdb's table has in-frame clones only and misses some. The table records roughly 110,000 clones, about three quarters of them present only once. The sequenced sample consisted of PBMCs. The receptors were sampled from a female donor in good health and CMV-seronegative.

This chain uses TRBV14 with TRBJ2-2; TRBD1 aligns across 8 bases. The CDR3 is 15 amino acids. V lost 3 bases to trimming and J lost 6 bases; unmatched junction nucleotides: 6. CDR1 is SGHDN and CDR2 is FVKESK in the germline V gene. In nucleotides, the CDR3 is TGTGCCAGCAGCCATCTAGGACAGGGCCCCGGGGAGCTGTTTTTT. This sequence encodes CASSHLGQGPGELFF.

This clone has just a few counts. The chain has TRBV5-4 and TRBJ1-6; D remains ambiguous. Trimming took 0 bases from V and 1 from J, leaving 5 bases between them. This CDR3 is 15 amino acids long. Germline assignment: CDR1 SGHNT and CDR2 YYREEE (reference sequence). The CDR3 protein is CASSLDRSYNSPLHF. In DNA, the CDR3 is TGTGCCAGCAGCTTGGACAGATCCTATAATTCACCCCTCCACTTT.

The chain couples TRBV5-1 to TRBJ2-3, with 8 bases fitting TRBD1. This CDR3 is 14 amino acids long. With V trimmed by 3 bases and J by 4 bases, 4 bases remained unmatched. Germline CDR1 is SGHRS and CDR2 is YFSETQ. Here the CDR3 DNA reads TGCGCCAGCAGCTCCGCGACAGGGGCAGATACGCAGTATTTT. This gives the protein CASSSATGADTQYF.

CDR3: CASSLSAGVTDTQYF. CDR3 nucleotides: TGTGCCAGCAGCTTATCGGCAGGGGTAACAGATACGCAGTATTTT. The rearrangement joins TRBV13 to TRBJ2-3; weak D call: TRBD1 (6 bases). Germline loops: CDR1 PRHDT, CDR2 FYEKMQ (reference sequence). The CDR3 totals 15 residues. V gave up 2 bases and J gave up 3 bases, with 12 bases separating them.

CDR3 in amino acids: CASSSSGPSYEQYF. CDR3 bases: TGTGCCAGCAGCTCAAGCGGCCCATCCTACGAGCAGTACTTC. The V and J genes are TRBV7-2 and TRBJ2-7; D may be TRBD2 (5 bases). V lost 4 bases to trimming and J lost 1 base, with 11 bases between them. The CDR3 totals 14 residues. The germline V gene has CDR1 SGHTA and CDR2 FQGNSA.

The rearrangement uses TRBV2 and TRBJ2-1; 11 positions agree with TRBD2. V shed 6 bases, J shed 7 bases, and the junction held 5 bases outside the gene matches. The CDR3 consists of 14 residues. Germline CDR1 reads SNHLY; CDR2 reads FYNNEI. Here the CDR3 reads CASSGTSGRNEQFF. CDR3 nucleotide sequence: TGTGCCAGCAGCGGGACTAGCGGACGGAATGAGCAGTTCTTC. Filled out from reference TRBV2 and TRBJ2-1, the complete variable domain reads EPEVTQTPSHQVTQMGQEVILRCVPISNHLYFYWYRQILGQKVEFLVSFYNNEISEKSEIFDDQFSVERPDGSNFTLKIRSTKLEDSAMYFCASSGTSGRNEQFFGPGTRLTVL.

The rearrangement links TRBV30 to TRBJ1-4; a possible D gene is TRBD1 (6 bases). The CDR3 runs 12 residues. The V gene's germline CDR1 is GTSNPN and CDR2 SVGIG (reference sequence). Trimming stripped 8 bases from V and 13 bases from J, with 20 bases between. Written as DNA, the CDR3 is TGTGCCGGGGGGCGGGGGCCTCAGGCACTGTTTTTT. This gives the protein CAGGRGPQALFF.

The V call is TRBV19, the J call TRBJ2-3, with D possibly being TRBD1 (5 bases). There are 16 residues in the CDR3. CDR1 and CDR2 (germline): LNHDA, SQIVND (reference sequence). The V gene lost 3 bases and the J gene lost 1 base, with 14 bases spanning the gap. The CDR3 DNA reads as TGTGCCAGTAGTATCTCAGGGAAGATAGGCACAGATACGCAGTATTTT. It translates to CASSISGKIGTDTQYF.

The chain joins TRBV9 to TRBJ2-3, with TRBD2 as a possible D gene (5 bases). V lost 2 bases and J 5 bases, leaving 12 bases between the germline ends. The CDR3 covers 14 residues. Looked up from germline, CDR1 is SGDLS and CDR2 is YYNGEE. The CDR3 loop reads CASSVLTNRDTQYF. The CDR3 DNA is TGTGCCAGCAGCGTCCTGACTAACCGAGATACGCAGTATTTT. Filled out from reference TRBV9 and TRBJ2-3, the complete variable domain reads DSGVTQTPKHLITATGQRVTLRCSPRSGDLSVYWYQQSLDQGLQFLIQYYNGEERAKGNILERFSAQQFPDLHSELNLSSLELGDSALYFCASSVLTNRDTQYFGPGTRLTVL.

The J gene is TRBJ1-3, the V gene TRBV30; D may be TRBD1 (6 bases). This CDR3 spans 14 amino acids. Germline values: CDR1 GTSNPN, CDR2 SVGIG (reference sequence). V was shortened by 6 bases and J by 0 bases, with 12 bases between the two germline ends. CDR3 nucleotides: TGTGCCTGCCGGCAGGGGCGCTCTGGAAACACCATATATTTT. It yields the protein CACRQGRSGNTIYF.

The J gene is TRBJ2-7, the V gene TRBV2; D may be TRBD1 (5 bases). This CDR3 has 13 residues. CDR1 and CDR2 from the germline V gene are SNHLY and FYNNEI. Trimming removed 7 bases at V and 0 bases at J, with 10 bases between. Written as DNA, the CDR3 is TGTGCCAGCAAGACAGATTTCTCCTACGAGCAGTACTTC. Protein: CASKTDFSYEQYF.

V is TRBV5-4 and J is TRBJ1-2; no firm D call. The CDR3 is 15 amino acids. Trimming took 0 bases from V and 5 from J, leaving 14 bases between them. Germline-derived CDR1 and CDR2 are SGHNT and YYREEE (reference sequence). In DNA form, the CDR3 reads TGTGCCAGCAGCTTGGCCTTGGCGGCACATTATGGCTACACCTTC. Translation: CASSLALAAHYGYTF.

CDR3 sequence reads: CATQGVEFSSYGYTF. The CDR3 nucleotides are TGCGCCACACAGGGGGTAGAGTTTTCTTCGTATGGCTACACCTTC. This chain connects TRBV10-2 to TRBJ1-2, with 8 nucleotides matching TRBD1. The CDR3 spans 15 residues. Germline V CDR1 and CDR2: WSHSY, SAAADI. Losses at the gene ends were 10 bases for V and 5 bases for J; bases not matched to a gene: 15.

The J gene is TRBJ2-2, the V gene TRBV27; 10 bases map to TRBD1. V lost 5 bases and J lost 4; bases outside the gene matches: 13. This CDR3 has 18 amino acids. The germline gives CDR1 MNHEY, CDR2 SMNVEV (reference sequence). The CDR3 loop is CASSEDRGGIWGTGELFF. The CDR3 region has the DNA TGTGCCAGCAGTGAGGACAGGGGGGGCATATGGGGCACCGGGGAGCTGTTTTTT.

This chain connects TRBV9 to TRBJ2-2; D call uncertain. V lost 0 bases, J lost 0 bases, and 9 bases lay in between. This CDR3 is built from 16 residues. Germline CDR1 is SGDLS and CDR2 is YYNGEE. This chain's CDR3 is CASSVGQETNTGELFF. The CDR3 nucleotides are TGTGCCAGCAGCGTAGGACAAGAGACGAACACCGGGGAGCTGTTTTTT. Looking up the rest from reference TRBV9 and TRBJ2-2 gives the full variable domain: DSGVTQTPKHLITATGQRVTLRCSPRSGDLSVYWYQQSLDQGLQFLIQYYNGEERAKGNILERFSAQQFPDLHSELNLSSLELGDSALYFCASSVGQETNTGELFFGEGSRLTVL.

The chain carries TRBV10-3 and TRBJ2-3, with 7 bases that match TRBD2. The CDR3 loop spans 14 amino acids. The germline gives CDR1 ENHRY, CDR2 SYGVKD. Germline trimming cut 4 bases from V and 11 bases from J; bases unmatched to any gene: 12. CDR3 sequence reads: CAISGESGTIGQYF. The DNA for the CDR3 is TGTGCCATCAGTGGCGAGTCGGGGACTATCGGGCAGTATTTT.

V and J are TRBV6-6 and TRBJ1-1; 8 nucleotides align to TRBD1. The CDR3 runs 13 residues. The junction had 6 bases not matched to a gene; V was cut back by 6 bases and J by 6 bases. Germline V CDR1 and CDR2: MNHNY, SVGAGI (reference sequence). DNA of the CDR3: TGTGCCAGCAGACGCCAGGGGGCCTCTGAAGCTTTCTTT. Translating gives CASRRQGASEAFF.

Only a few counts were recorded for this clone. A read error may produce the germline difference seen at one junction end. The same CDR3 is also encoded by other DNA sequences in this sample. The chain is built from TRBV7-9 and TRBJ2-5, with TRBD2 identical over 11 bases. This CDR3 comprises 14 residues. The germline CDR1 and CDR2 sequences are SEHNR and FQNEAQ (reference sequence). The DNA of the CDR3 is TGTGCCAGCAGCCTAGCGGGGGGACAAGAGACCCAGTACTTC. Translated, it gives CASSLAGGQETQYF.